Below, one TCR beta chain is given with its context. This entry comes from a study of identifying expanded T cells in peripheral blood. Clones were sequenced by immunoSEQ multiplex PCR, and TCRdb holds only the in-frame ones, with some missing. The sample holds fewer than 130,000 clones, about 89% seen once. Germline V lookup: CDR1 MDHEN, CDR2 SYDVKM. The length of the CDR3 is 13 residues. V lost 1 base and J lost 2, with 5 bases in between. Healthy donors had no documented immune events, such as infections, while sampled. The V call is TRBV28, the J call TRBJ1-2; D is unresolved. The material sequenced was blood. The clonotype was recovered from a person aged 18-70 years in good health. CDR3 in DNA: TGTGCCAGCAGTTTATCTCAGAACTATGGCTACACCTTC. Translation gives CASSLSQNYGYTF.